These T cell receptor beta chains were read from a single sample in a study of cytomegalovirus exposure and HLA in healthy donors. TCRdb's table, derived via immunoSEQ multiplex PCR, lists solely in-frame clones and lacks some. The sample has roughly 190,000 clones, roughly 80% seen once. The sequenced material came from PBMCs. The receptor set was obtained from a woman aged 18-29 years in good health and CMV-seronegative. The CDR3 runs from the conserved cysteine through the conserved F or W. D genes are given only for firm matches. Clone size, where shown, is once, few, many, or a class for clones that have expanded.

CASSYGQKITDTQYF	TGTGCCAGCAGCTATGGACAGAAAATCACAGATACGCAGTATTTT	once	TRBV7-2	TRBJ2-3	-
CASSLGPGVTDTQYF	TGTGCCAGCAGCTTAGGTCCAGGGGTAACAGATACGCAGTATTTT	-	TRBV7-9	TRBJ2-3	-
CASSLARFTGTGNGNTIYF	TGTGCCAGCAGCCTCGCGCGTTTTACCGGGACAGGGAATGGAAACACCATATATTTT	-	TRBV7-9	TRBJ1-3	TRBD1
CASSDKTGGADGVF	TGTGCCAGCAGTGACAAGACAGGGGGCGCCGACGGGGTTTTT	once	TRBV2	TRBJ1-4	TRBD1
CAISVSGDTDTQYF	TGTGCCATCAGTGTTTCGGGGGACACAGATACGCAGTATTTT	once	TRBV10-3	TRBJ2-3	-
CASSTPGQGQPQHF	TGTGCCAGCAGTACCCCGGGCCAGGGTCAGCCCCAGCATTTT	-	TRBV6-6	TRBJ1-5	-
CASSIGTGKTGELFF	TGTGCCAGCAGTATCGGGACAGGGAAAACCGGGGAGCTGTTTTTT	-	TRBV6-5	TRBJ2-2	TRBD1
CSAGDLSYNEQFF	TGCAGTGCAGGGGATCTCTCCTACAATGAGCAGTTCTTC	-	TRBV29-1	TRBJ2-1	-
CASGEGTTEAFF	TGTGCCAGCGGGGAGGGAACCACTGAAGCTTTCTTT	-	TRBV7-2	TRBJ1-1	-
CASSLGSDSRTGELFF	TGTGCCAGCAGCTTGGGTTCGGACAGCCGCACCGGGGAGCTGTTTTTT	-	TRBV5-4	TRBJ2-2	-
CASSYGSAEAFF	TGTGCCAGCAGTTACGGGTCGGCTGAAGCTTTCTTT	few	TRBV28	TRBJ1-1	-
CASSWTGGGSTGELFF	TGTGCCAGCAGTTGGACAGGGGGCGGGAGCACCGGGGAGCTGTTTTTT	-	TRBV7-2	TRBJ2-2	TRBD1
CSVEGQGTHGYTF	TGCAGCGTTGAGGGACAGGGTACGCATGGCTACACCTTC	-	TRBV29-1	TRBJ1-2	TRBD1
CATSRVGTGNNEKLFF	TGTGCCACCAGCAGAGTGGGTACAGGGAATAATGAAAAACTGTTTTTT	few	TRBV15	TRBJ1-4	-
CAGSPVYTGSGTGELFF	TGTGCCGGCAGCCCCGTTTATACGGGGTCGGGTACCGGGGAGCTGTTTTTT	-	TRBV7-6	TRBJ2-2	-
CASSLSNNYGYTF	TGCGCCAGCAGCTTGAGCAATAACTATGGCTACACCTTC	-	TRBV5-1	TRBJ1-2	-
CASSLGPRETQYF	TGTGCCAGCAGCTTAGGCCCCCGGGAGACCCAGTACTTC	-	TRBV7-9	TRBJ2-5	-